This T cell receptor (beta chain) was observed in a study of cytomegalovirus exposure and HLA in healthy donors. Study results and limitations: Among the most significant clusters, several appeared linked to common viral pathogens in a later analysis. In a later analysis, TCR beta V- and J-gene trimming was associated with a missense DCLRE1C variant.

This CDR3 is 13 amino acids long. V trimming: 6 bases; J trimming: 5 bases; junction bases outside the gene matches: 2. Germline V gene sequence: CDR1 SQVTM, CDR2 ANQGSEA. Primers for the PCR totalled 60 Vbeta and 13 Jbeta. This table comes from immunoSEQ multiplex PCR, and its TCRdb copy is limited to in-frame clones, with some not included. The sample has around 120,000 clones, roughly 15% seen once. Healthy people donating bone marrow made up the donors. Whereas donors were nominally healthy upon sampling, unrecorded immune exposures were probable. As to this clone: The antigen is unknown.

This TCR came from a woman aged 18-29 years in good health and CMV-seronegative. V gene TRBV29-1 combines with J gene TRBJ1-5; 12 positions match TRBD1. The sequenced sample consisted of PBMCs. The CDR3 loop reads CSVGTGGDQPQHF. CDR3 sequence (DNA): TGCAGCGTGGGGACAGGGGGCGATCAGCCCCAGCATTTT.